This T cell receptor beta chain stems from a study of cytomegalovirus exposure and HLA in healthy donors. With 4 bases clipped from V and 4 bases from J, the junction kept 10 bases outside the gene matches. Germline CDR1 reads SGHNT; CDR2 reads YYREEE (reference sequence). This CDR3 is built from 16 residues. The study ran its PCR with 60 Vbeta and 13 Jbeta primers. The repertoire was sequenced with immunoSEQ multiplex PCR; TCRdb's copy has only in-frame clones and lacks some. The sample holds 100,000 to 150,000 clones, 80% seen once. The clonotype was recovered from a man in his forties or fifties in good health and CMV-seronegative. The V call is TRBV5-4, the J call TRBJ2-1; TRBD2 agrees at 8 bases. The sequenced sample was PBMCs. The CDR3 sequence is CASSLTSGGTYNEQFF. CDR3 bases: TGTGCCAGCAGCCTAACTAGCGGAGGGACTTACAATGAGCAGTTCTTC.